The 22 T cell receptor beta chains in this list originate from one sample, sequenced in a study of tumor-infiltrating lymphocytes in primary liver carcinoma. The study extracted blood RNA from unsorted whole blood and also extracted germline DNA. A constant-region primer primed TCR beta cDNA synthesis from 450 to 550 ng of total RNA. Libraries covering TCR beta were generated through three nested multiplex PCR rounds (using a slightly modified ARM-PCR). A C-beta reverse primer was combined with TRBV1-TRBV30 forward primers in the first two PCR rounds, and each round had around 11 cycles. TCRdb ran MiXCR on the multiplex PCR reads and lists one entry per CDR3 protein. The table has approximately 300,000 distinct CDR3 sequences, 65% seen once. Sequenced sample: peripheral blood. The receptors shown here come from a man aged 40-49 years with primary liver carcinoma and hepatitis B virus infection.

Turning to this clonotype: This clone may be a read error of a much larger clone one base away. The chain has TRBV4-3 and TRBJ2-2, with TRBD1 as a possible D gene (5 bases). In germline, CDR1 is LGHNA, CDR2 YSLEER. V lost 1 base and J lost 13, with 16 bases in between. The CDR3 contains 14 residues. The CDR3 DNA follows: TGCGCCAGCAGCCAAGGGACAAGGGCCCCGCGGCTGTTTTTT. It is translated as CASSQGTRAPRLFF.

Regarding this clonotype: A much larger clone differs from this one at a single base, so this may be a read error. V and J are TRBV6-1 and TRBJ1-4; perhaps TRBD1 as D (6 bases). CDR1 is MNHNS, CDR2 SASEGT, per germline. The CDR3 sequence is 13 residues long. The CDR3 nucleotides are TGTGCCAACAGTGGACAGCTTAATGAAAAACTGTTTTTT. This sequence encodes CANSGQLNEKLFF.

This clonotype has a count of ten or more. This CDR3 reads CASREWGTVEAFF. The CDR3, as DNA: TGTGCCAGCAGGGAGTGGGGGACCGTTGAAGCTTTCTTT. This rearrangement joins TRBV12-3 or TRBV12-4 to TRBJ1-1, with D possibly TRBD1 on 5 matching bases. V was shortened by 6 bases and J by 7 bases, with 15 bases between the two germline ends. The CDR3 sequence is 13 residues long.

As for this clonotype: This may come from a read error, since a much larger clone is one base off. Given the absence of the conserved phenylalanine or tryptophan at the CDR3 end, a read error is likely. DNA for the CDR3: TGCGCCAGCGGGACCGAGCCAGGGGTTTACGAGCAGTACTAC. Translation: CASGTEPGVYEQYY. The genes are TRBV4-1 and TRBJ2-7; TRBD1 is a possible D gene (6 bases). Per the germline V gene, CDR1 is MGHRA and CDR2 is YSYEKL. CDR3 size: 14 residues. The V and J ends lost 8 bases and 4 bases respectively, with 18 bases between them.

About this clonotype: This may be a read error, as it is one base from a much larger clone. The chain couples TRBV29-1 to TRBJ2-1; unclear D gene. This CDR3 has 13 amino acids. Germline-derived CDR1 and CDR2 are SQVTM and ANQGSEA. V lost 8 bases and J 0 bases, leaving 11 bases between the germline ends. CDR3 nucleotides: TGCAGCCTTGCGGTCCGCTCCTACAATGAGCAGTTCTTC. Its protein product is CSLAVRSYNEQFF.

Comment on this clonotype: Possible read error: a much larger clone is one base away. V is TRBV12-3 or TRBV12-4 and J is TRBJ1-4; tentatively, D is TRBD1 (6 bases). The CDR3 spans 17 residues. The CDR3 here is CTSSLIQGRASGEKLFF. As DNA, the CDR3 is TGTACCAGCAGTTTAATCCAGGGGAGGGCTTCTGGGGAAAAACTGTTTTTT.

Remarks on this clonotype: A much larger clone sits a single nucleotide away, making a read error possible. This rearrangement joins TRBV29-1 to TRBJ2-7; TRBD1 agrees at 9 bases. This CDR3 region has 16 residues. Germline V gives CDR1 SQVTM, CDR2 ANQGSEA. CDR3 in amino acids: CGVGASGTGSPYEQYF. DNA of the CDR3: TGCGGCGTTGGGGCTTCCGGGACAGGGAGTCCCTACGAGCAGTACTTC.

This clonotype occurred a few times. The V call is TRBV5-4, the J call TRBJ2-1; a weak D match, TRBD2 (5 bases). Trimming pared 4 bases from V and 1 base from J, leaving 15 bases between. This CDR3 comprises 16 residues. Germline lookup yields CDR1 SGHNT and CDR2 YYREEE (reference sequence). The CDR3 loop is CASSLAAAASYNEQFF. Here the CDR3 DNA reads TGTGCCAGCAGCCTGGCGGCAGCGGCGTCCTACAATGAGCAGTTCTTC. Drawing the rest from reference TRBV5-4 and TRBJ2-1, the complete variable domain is ETGVTQSPTHLIKTRGQQVTLRCSSQSGHNTVSWYQQALGQGPQFIFQYYREEENGRGNFPPRFSGLQFPNYSSELNVNALELDDSALYLCASSLAAAASYNEQFFGPGTRLTVL.

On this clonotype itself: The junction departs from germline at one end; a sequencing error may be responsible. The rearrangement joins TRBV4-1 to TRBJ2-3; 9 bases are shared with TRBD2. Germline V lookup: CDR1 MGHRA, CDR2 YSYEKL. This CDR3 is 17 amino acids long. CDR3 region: CASSQPSGIAGEDRQYF. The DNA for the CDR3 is TGCGCCAGCAGCCAACCCTCCGGGATAGCGGGAGAGGATAGGCAGTATTTT.

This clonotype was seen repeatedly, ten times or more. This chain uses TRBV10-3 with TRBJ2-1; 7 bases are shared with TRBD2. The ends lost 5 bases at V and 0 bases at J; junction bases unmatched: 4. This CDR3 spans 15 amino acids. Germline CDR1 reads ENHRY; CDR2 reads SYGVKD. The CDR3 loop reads CAISPTSDSYNEQFF. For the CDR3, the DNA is TGTGCCATCAGTCCTACTAGCGACTCCTACAATGAGCAGTTCTTC.

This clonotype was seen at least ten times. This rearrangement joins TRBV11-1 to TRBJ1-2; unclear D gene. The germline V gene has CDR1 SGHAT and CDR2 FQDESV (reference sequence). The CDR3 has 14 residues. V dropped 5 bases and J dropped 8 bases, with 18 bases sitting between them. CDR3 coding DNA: TGTGCCAGCAGCCCCGAGTTGACGTCGGGGGGCTACACCTTC. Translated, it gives CASSPELTSGGYTF.

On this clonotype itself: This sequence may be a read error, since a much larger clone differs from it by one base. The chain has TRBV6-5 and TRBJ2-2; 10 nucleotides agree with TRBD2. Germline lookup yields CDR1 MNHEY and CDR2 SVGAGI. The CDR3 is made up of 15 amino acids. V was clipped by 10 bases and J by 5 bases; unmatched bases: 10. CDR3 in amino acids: CANSASGSWTGELFF. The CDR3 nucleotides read TGTGCCAACAGCGCTAGCGGGAGTTGGACCGGGGAGCTGTTTTTT.

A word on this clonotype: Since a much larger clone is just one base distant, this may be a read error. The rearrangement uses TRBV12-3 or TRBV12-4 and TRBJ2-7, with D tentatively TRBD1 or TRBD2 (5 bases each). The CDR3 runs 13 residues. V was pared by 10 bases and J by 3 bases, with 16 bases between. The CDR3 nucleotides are TGTGCCACCAGGGTTCAGGGAGACTACGAGCAGTACTTC. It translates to CATRVQGDYEQYF.

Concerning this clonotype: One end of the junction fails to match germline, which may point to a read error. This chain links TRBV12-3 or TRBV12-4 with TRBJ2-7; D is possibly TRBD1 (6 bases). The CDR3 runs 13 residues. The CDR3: CPSRSGTMDVQYF. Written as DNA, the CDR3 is TGTCCCAGCAGATCCGGGACAATGGACGTGCAGTACTTC.

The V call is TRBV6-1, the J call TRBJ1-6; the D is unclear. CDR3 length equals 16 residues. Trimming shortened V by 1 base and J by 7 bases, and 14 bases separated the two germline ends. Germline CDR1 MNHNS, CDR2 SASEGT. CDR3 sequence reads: CASSEEGLPVNSPLHF. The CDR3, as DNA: TGTGCCAGCAGTGAAGAGGGCCTCCCCGTGAATTCACCCCTCCACTTT.

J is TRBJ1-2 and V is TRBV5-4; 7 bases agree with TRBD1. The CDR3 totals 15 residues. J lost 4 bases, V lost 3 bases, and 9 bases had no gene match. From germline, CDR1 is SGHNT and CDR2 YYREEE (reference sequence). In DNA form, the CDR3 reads TGTGCCAGCAGCTCGAACCCGGGACAGATCTATGGCTACACCTTC. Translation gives CASSSNPGQIYGYTF.

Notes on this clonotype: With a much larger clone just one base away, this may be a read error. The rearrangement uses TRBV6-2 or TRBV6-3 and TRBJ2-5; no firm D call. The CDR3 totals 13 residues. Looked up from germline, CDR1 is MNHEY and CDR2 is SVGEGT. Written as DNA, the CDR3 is TGTGCCAGCAGCTTGACCTACGCGGAGACCGAGTACTTC. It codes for CASSLTYAETEYF.

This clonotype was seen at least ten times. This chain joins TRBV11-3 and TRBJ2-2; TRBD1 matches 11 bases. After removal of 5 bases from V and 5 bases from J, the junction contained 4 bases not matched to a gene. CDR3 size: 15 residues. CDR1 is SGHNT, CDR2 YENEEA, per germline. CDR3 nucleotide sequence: TGTGCCAGCAGCCTGGACAGGGGGCTAACCGGGGAGCTGTTTTTT. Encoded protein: CASSLDRGLTGELFF.

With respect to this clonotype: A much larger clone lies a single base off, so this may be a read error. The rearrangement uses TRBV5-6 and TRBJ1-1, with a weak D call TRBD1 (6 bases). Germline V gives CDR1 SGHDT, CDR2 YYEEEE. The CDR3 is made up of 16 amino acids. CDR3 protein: CASSLNRDKSYTEASF. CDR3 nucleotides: TGTGCCAGCAGCTTGAACCGGGACAAGAGTTACACTGAAGCTTCCTTT.

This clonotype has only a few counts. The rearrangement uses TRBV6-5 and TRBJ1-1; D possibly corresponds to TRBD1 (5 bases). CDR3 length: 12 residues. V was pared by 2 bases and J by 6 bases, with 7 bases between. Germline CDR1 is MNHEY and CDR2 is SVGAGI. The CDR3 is CASSYRGAEAFF. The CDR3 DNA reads TGTGCCAGCAGTTACAGGGGCGCTGAAGCTTTCTTT.

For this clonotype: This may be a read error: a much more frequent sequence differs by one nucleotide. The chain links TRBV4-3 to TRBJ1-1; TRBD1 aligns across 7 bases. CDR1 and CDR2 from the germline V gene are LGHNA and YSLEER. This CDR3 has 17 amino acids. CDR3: CASNQDITGQMNTEAFF. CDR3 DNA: TGCGCCAGCAACCAAGATATCACGGGACAGATGAACACTGAAGCTTTCTTT.

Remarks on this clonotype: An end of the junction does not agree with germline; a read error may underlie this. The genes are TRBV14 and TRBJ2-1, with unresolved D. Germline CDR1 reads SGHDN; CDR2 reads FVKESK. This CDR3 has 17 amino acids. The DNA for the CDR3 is TGTGGCAGCAGCCAAGATAGGGTTTTCGAGGACTACAATGAGCAGTTCTTC. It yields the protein CGSSQDRVFEDYNEQFF.